Below, one T cell receptor (beta chain) is given with its context. Original handling: The authors estimated nucleated cell counts from reference gene primer amplification. Sequencing used immunoSEQ multiplex PCR; TCRdb keeps in-frame clones, though not all of them. The V and J calls and the clone size are those of that table, but D and trimming were determined from the DNA. The sample yields hundreds of thousands of clones, roughly 88% seen once. This record comes from a study of blood T cell repertoires in COVID-19. About the study: Specimens from acute and convalescent COVID-19 originated in the United States, Italy and Spain. In each case, the material was cDNA or gDNA derived from T cells, B-cell-depleted T cells, or PBMCs.

This clonotype originated in a woman in her thirties or forties who had recovered from COVID-19. The sequencing sample was made of peripheral blood.

For the CDR3, the DNA is TGTGCCAGCAGCTTGGCAGGGATGGGCGAAAAACTGTTTTTT. This codes for CASSLAGMGEKLFF. The chain combines TRBV7-9 with TRBJ1-4, with D tentatively TRBD1 (5 bases). Germline V CDR1 and CDR2: SEHNR, FQNEAQ (reference sequence). Deletions cut 3 bases from V and 8 bases from J, with 13 bases between. The CDR3 contains 14 residues. The complete variable domain, with remaining parts taken from reference TRBV7-9 and TRBJ1-4, reads DTGVSQNPRHKITKRGQNVTFRCDPISEHNRLYWYRQTLGQGPEFLTYFQNEAQLEKSRLLSDRFSAERPKGSFSTLEIQRTEQGDSAMYLCASSLAGMGEKLFFGSGTQLSVL.